This note documents a single T cell receptor (beta chain) sequence. The target antigen is unknown. This record comes from a study of somatic mutations in cytotoxic T cells in rheumatoid arthritis. Findings of the study overall: A single CD8+ clone exceeded 20% of CD8+ cells in 8 of 65 patients. For rheumatoid arthritis patients, the slight TRBV07 underrepresentation lacked multiple-comparison adjustment.

In the original processing: Seldom did patient CD8+ clones exceeding 1% match published virus-specific TCRB sequences. Some clones are missing from TCRdb's copy, which holds only in-frame ones; the method was immunoSEQ multiplex PCR. V, J and clone size are those of that table, while D and trimming were read from the DNA. In the table there are under 15,000 clones, about four fifths of which are singletons. V lost 5 bases and J lost 4; bases outside the gene matches: 3. Germline CDR1 is SGHAT and CDR2 is FQNNGV. The CDR3 covers 13 residues. The sequence derives from an adult with rheumatoid arthritis. This chain uses TRBV11-2 with TRBJ2-3; 7 bases fit TRBD2. The sample comprised CD8+ T cells sorted from blood. DNA of the CDR3: TGTGCCAGCAGCGGCACTAGCGCAGATACGCAGTATTTT. Translating gives CASSGTSADTQYF.